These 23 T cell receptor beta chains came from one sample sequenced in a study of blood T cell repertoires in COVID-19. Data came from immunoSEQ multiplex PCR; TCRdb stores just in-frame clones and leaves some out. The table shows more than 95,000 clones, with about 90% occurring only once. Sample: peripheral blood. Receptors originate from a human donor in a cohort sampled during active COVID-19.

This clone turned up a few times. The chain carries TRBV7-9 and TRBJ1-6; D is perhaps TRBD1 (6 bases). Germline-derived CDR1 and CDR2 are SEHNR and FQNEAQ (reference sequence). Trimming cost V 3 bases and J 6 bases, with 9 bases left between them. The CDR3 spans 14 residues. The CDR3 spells CASSFRTANSPLHF. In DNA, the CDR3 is TGTGCCAGCAGCTTTAGGACAGCTAATTCACCCCTCCACTTT.

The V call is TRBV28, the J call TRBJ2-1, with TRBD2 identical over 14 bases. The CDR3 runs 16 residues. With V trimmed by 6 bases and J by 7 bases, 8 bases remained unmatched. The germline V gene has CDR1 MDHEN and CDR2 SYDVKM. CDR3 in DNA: TGTGCCAGCAGGGCCGGGACTAGCGGGAGTTGGAATGAGCAGTTCTTC. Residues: CASRAGTSGSWNEQFF.

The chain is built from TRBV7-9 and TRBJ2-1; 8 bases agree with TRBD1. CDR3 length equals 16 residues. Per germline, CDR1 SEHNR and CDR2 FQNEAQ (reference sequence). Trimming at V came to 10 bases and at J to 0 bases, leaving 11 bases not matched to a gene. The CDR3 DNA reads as TGTGCCACCGACTCCGCACAGGGGGTCTCCTACAATGAGCAGTTCTTC. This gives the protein CATDSAQGVSYNEQFF.

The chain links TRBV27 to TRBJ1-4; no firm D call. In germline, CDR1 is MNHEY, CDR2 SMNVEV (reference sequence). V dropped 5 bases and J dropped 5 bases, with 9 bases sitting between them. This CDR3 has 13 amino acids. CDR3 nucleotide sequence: TGTGCCAGCAGTGGCAGCGGCAATGAAAAACTGTTTTTT. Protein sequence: CASSGSGNEKLFF. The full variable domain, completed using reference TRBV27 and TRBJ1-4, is EAQVTQNPRYLITVTGKKLTVTCSQNMNHEYMSWYRQDPGLGLRQIYYSMNVEVTDKGDVPEGYKVSRKEKRNFPLILESPSPNQTSLYFCASSGSGNEKLFFGSGTQLSVL.

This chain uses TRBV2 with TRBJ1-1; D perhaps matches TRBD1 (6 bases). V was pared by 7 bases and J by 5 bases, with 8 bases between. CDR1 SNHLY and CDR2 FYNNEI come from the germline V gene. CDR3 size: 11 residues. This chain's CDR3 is CASNQGTEAFF. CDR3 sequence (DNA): TGTGCCAGCAACCAGGGGACTGAAGCTTTCTTT.

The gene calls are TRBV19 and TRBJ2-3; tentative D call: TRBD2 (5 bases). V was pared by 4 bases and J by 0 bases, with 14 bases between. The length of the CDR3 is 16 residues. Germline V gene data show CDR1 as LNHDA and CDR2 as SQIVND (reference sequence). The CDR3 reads CASSSMASRSTDTQYF. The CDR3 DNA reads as TGTGCCAGTAGTAGTATGGCTAGCAGAAGCACAGATACGCAGTATTTT.

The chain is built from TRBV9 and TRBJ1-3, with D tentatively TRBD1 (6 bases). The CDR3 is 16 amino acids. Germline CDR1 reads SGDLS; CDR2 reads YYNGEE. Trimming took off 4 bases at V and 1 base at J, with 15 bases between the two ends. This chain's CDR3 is CASSQDRHHSGNTIYF. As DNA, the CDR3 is TGTGCCAGCAGCCAAGACAGGCACCATTCTGGAAACACCATATATTTT.

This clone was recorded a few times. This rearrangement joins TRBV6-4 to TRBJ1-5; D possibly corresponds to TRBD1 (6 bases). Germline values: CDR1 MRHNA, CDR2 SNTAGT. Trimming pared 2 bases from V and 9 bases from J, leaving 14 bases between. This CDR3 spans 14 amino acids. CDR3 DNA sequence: TGTGCCAGCAGTGACACGCCAGGGGAGCGGCCCCAGCATTTT. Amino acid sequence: CASSDTPGERPQHF.

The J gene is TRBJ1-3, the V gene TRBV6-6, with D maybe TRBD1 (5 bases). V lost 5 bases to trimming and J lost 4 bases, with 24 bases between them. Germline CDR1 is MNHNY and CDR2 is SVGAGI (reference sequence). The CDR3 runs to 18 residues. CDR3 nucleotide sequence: TGTGCCAGCAGTCAGGATCCAGGGATAATTGGAATCGGAAACACCATATATTTT. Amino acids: CASSQDPGIIGIGNTIYF.

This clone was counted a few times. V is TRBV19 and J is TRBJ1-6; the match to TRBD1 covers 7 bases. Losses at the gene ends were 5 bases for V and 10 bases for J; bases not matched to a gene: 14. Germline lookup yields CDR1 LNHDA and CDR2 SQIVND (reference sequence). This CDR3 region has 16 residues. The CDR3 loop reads CASSAYTGELRSPLHF. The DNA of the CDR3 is TGTGCCAGTAGTGCATACACAGGGGAACTCCGCTCACCCCTCCACTTT. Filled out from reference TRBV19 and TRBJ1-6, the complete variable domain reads DGGITQSPKYLFRKEGQNVTLSCEQNLNHDAMYWYRQDPGQGLRLIYYSQIVNDFQKGDIAEGYSVSREKKESFPLTVTSAQKNPTAFYLCASSAYTGELRSPLHFGNGTRLTVT.

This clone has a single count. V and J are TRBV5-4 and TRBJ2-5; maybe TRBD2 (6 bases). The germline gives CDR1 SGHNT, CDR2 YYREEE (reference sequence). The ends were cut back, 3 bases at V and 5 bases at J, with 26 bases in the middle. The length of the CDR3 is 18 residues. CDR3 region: CASSWAGGRRVLGETQYF. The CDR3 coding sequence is TGTGCCAGCAGCTGGGCCGGGGGACGGAGGGTTTTAGGCGAGACCCAGTACTTC.

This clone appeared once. This CDR3 is CSASIKGGKVGRTFYYTF. CDR3 bases: TGCAGTGCTAGTATAAAGGGGGGGAAGGTGGGACGGACCTTCTATTACACCTTC. The V gene is TRBV20-1, the J gene TRBJ1-2; tentative D call: TRBD1 (6 bases). This CDR3 has 18 amino acids. V was clipped by 3 bases and J by 11 bases, with 34 bases between them. In germline, CDR1 is DFQATT, CDR2 SNEGSKA (reference sequence).

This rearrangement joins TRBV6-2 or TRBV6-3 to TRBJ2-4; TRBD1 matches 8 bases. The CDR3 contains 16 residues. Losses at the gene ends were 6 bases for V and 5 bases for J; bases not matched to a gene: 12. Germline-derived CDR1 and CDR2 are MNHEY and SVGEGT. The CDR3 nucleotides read TGTGCCAGCAGCTCTCCCCTCCAGGACAGGGAAAACATTCAGTACTTC. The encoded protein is CASSSPLQDRENIQYF.

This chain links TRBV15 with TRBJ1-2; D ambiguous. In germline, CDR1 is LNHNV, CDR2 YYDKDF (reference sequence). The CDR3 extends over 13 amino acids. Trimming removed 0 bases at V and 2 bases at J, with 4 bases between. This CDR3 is CATSRDLNYGYTF. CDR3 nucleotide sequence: TGTGCCACCAGCAGAGATCTAAACTATGGCTACACCTTC.

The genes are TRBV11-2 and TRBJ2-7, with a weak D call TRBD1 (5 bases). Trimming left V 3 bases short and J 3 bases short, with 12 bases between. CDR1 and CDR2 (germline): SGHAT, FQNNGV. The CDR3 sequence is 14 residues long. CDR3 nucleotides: TGTGCCAGCAGCTTCCTAACAGGTATCTACGAGCAGTACTTC. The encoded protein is CASSFLTGIYEQYF.

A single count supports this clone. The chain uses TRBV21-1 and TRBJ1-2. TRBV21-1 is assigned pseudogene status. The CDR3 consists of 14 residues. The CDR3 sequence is CASSPLPRNYGYTF. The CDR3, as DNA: TGTGCCAGCAGCCCCCTGCCGCGCAACTATGGCTACACCTTC.

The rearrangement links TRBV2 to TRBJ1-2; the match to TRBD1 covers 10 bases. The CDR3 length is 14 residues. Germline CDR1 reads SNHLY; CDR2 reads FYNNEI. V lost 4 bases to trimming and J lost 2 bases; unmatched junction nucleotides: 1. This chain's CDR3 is CASSGDRGNYGYTF. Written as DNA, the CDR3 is TGTGCCAGCAGTGGGGACAGGGGAAACTATGGCTACACCTTC. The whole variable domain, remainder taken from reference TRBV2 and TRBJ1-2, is EPEVTQTPSHQVTQMGQEVILRCVPISNHLYFYWYRQILGQKVEFLVSFYNNEISEKSEIFDDQFSVERPDGSNFTLKIRSTKLEDSAMYFCASSGDRGNYGYTFGSGTRLTVV.

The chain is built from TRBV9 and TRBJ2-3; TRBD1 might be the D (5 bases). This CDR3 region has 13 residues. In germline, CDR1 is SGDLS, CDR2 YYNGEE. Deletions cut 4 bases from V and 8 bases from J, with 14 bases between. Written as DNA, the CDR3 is TGTGCCAGCAGCCTCACTCAGGGTGTTACGCAGTATTTT. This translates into CASSLTQGVTQYF.

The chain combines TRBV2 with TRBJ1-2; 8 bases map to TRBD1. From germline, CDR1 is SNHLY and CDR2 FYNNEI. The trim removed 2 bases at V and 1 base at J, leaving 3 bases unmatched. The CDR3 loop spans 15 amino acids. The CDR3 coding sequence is TGTGCCAGCAGTGAACGGACAGGGTATAACTATGGCTACACCTTC. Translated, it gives CASSERTGYNYGYTF.

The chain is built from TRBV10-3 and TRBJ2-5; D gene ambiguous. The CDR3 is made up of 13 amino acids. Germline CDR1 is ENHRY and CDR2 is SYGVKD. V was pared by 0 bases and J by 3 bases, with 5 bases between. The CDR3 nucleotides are TGTGCCATCAGTGAGTCACGGGAAGAGACCCAGTACTTC. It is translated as CAISESREETQYF.

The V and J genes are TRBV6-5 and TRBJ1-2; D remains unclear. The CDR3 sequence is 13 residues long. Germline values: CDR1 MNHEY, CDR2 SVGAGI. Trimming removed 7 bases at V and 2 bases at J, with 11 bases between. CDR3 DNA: TGTGCCAGCACTAACGGACTAAACTATGGCTACACCTTC. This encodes CASTNGLNYGYTF.

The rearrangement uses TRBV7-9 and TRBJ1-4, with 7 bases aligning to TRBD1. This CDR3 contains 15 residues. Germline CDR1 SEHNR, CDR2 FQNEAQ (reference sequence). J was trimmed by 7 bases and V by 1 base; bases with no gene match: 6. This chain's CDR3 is CASSLVEGAGEKLFF. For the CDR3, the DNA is TGTGCCAGCAGCTTAGTGGAGGGGGCAGGTGAAAAACTGTTTTTT.

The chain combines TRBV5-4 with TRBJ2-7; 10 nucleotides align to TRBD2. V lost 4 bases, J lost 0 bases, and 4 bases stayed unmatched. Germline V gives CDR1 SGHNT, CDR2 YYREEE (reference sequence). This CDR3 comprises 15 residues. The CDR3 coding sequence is TGTGCCAGCAGCCACACTAGCGGGGTCTCCTACGAGCAGTACTTC. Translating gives CASSHTSGVSYEQYF.